These T cell receptor beta chains were read from a single sample in a study of shared clonotypes between healthy human individuals. Repertoires were generated with immunoSEQ multiplex PCR, while TCRdb's copy carries only in-frame clones and drops some. The sample has roughly 500,000 clones; roughly 80% are singletons. Sequences were obtained from PBMCs. These receptors came from a woman aged 40-49 years in good health. Some clones in this sample may be carry-over from other donors' samples. The CDR3 runs from the conserved cysteine through the conserved F or W. Each record gives: J gene, V gene, D gene, clone size, CDR3 DNA, CDR3 protein. A D gene is named only where the DNA matches it firmly. Not every row has a clone size; where given, it reads once, few, many or a size class.

TRBJ1-5,TRBV19,-,few,TGTGCCAGCAAACAGGGCCCCAATCAGCCCCAGCATTTT,CASKQGPNQPQHF
TRBJ1-1,TRBV7-8,TRBD1,-,TGTGCCAGCAGCTCGGACAGGGCCGGTGAAGCTTTCTTT,CASSSDRAGEAFF
TRBJ1-1,TRBV9,-,few,TGTGCCAGCAGCCCGACGTTAGGGGGGACTGAAGCTTTCTTT,CASSPTLGGTEAFF
TRBJ1-2,TRBV4-3,-,many,TGCGCCAGCAGCCAGACCGCGGGACTCACCTCTTCTGGCTACACCTTC,CASSQTAGLTSSGYTF
TRBJ2-5,TRBV7-9,-,-,TGTGCCAGCAGCTTAAGGCCCGAAGAGACCCAGTACTTC,CASSLRPEETQYF
TRBJ2-7,TRBV10-3,-,-,TGTGCCATCAGTGAAGGAAGGACCAACGAGCAGTACTTC,CAISEGRTNEQYF
TRBJ1-2,TRBV5-1,-,-,TGCGCCAGCAGCTTGGGACACGGCGGGGATGGCTACACCTTC,CASSLGHGGDGYTF
TRBJ1-2,TRBV27,-,once,TGTGCCAGCAGTGTCGCCGGCGGGATAGGGTATGGCTACACCTTC,CASSVAGGIGYGYTF
TRBJ2-1,TRBV7-3,-,-,TGTGCCAGCAGCTTAGTTGGGGGCCTCTCCTACAATGAGCAGTTCTTC,CASSLVGGLSYNEQFF
TRBJ1-1,TRBV7-2,-,-,TGTGCCAGCAGCTTAGTGGGCGGGGTGAACACTGAAGCTTTCTTT,CASSLVGGVNTEAFF
TRBJ2-7,TRBV6-1,-,-,TGTGCCAGCAGTGAAAGCGCCAGTACCACCTACGAGCAGTACTTC,CASSESASTTYEQYF
TRBJ2-1,TRBV5-4,-,few,TGTGCCAGCAGCTTGGCCGGGGTTAATGAGCAGTTCTTC,CASSLAGVNEQFF
TRBJ2-2,TRBV18,-,-,TGTGCCAGCTTATATACGGGGACCGGGGAGCTGTTTTTT,CASLYTGTGELFF
TRBJ1-4,TRBV5-5,TRBD1,-,TGTGCCAGCAGCGACTCACAGGGGGGGTGGTCGGCTAATGAAAAACTGTTTTTT,CASSDSQGGWSANEKLFF
TRBJ2-1,TRBV27,TRBD2,-,TGTGCCAGCAGTGGGACTAGATCCAACAATGAGCAGTTCTTC,CASSGTRSNNEQFF
TRBJ2-1,TRBV28,TRBD2,-,TGTGCCAGCAGGAGCGGGAGAAAGGAAAATGAGCAGTTCTTC,CASRSGRKENEQFF
TRBJ2-7,TRBV6-5,TRBD1,-,TGTGCCAGCAGCCGGACAGGGCGGAACGAGCAGTACTTC,CASSRTGRNEQYF
TRBJ1-5,TRBV7-2,-,-,TGTGCCAGCAGCGCTGAGAGGAGTAATCAGCCCCAGCATTTT,CASSAERSNQPQHF
TRBJ1-4,TRBV21-1,-,few,TGTGCCAGCAGCGCCCATGAAAAACTGTTTTTT,CASSAHEKLFF
TRBJ2-1,TRBV7-2,TRBD2,-,TGTGCCAGCAGCGATCGGACTAGAGGGCCCTACAATGAGCAGTTCTTC,CASSDRTRGPYNEQFF
TRBJ2-7,TRBV27,-,-,TGTGCCAGCAGTTTGTTGGGACCCTACGAGCAGTACTTC,CASSLLGPYEQYF
TRBJ2-3,TRBV10-1,TRBD1,once,TGCGCCAGCAGTGCGGGACACAGGGGTAGCACAGATACGCAGTATTTT,CASSAGHRGSTDTQYF
TRBJ1-6,TRBV30,TRBD1,-,TGTGCCTGGAGTATAGGACAGGCGCCCTATAATTCACCCCTCCACTTT,CAWSIGQAPYNSPLHF
TRBJ2-7,TRBV5-1,-,-,TGCGCCAGCAGCTTGTCTCCTCAGGGGGGACAGAGGCGCTACGAGCAGTACTTC,CASSLSPQGGQRRYEQYF
TRBJ2-7,TRBV19,-,-,TGTGCCAGTAGCCCTTCGACAGACTCCTACGAGCAGTACTTC,CASSPSTDSYEQYF
TRBJ2-2,TRBV5-1,TRBD2,-,TGCGCCAGCAGCTTGGCCAGGCTAGCGGGAGGGTACACCGGGGAGCTGTTTTTT,CASSLARLAGGYTGELFF
TRBJ1-1,TRBV5-1,-,-,TGCGCCAGCAGCACGGGACCGCTGAACACTGAAGCTTTCTTT,CASSTGPLNTEAFF
TRBJ1-1,TRBV11-1,-,once,TGTGCCAGCAGCCCGTTACTAGGTGGGTGGACTCCGGACCCTGAAGCTTTCTTT,CASSPLLGGWTPDPEAFF
TRBJ1-5,TRBV7-2,-,once,TGTGCCAGCAGCTTAGGGCGCGGGGGCGATCAGCCCCAGCATTTT,CASSLGRGGDQPQHF
TRBJ2-2,TRBV18,-,-,TGTGCCAGCTCACCACTTCCCGAGAACACCGGGGAGCTGTTTTTT,CASSPLPENTGELFF
TRBJ2-7,TRBV30,TRBD2,once,TGTGCCTGGAGTACTAGCGTCTACGAGCAGTACTTC,CAWSTSVYEQYF
TRBJ1-6,TRBV2,TRBD1,-,TGTGCCAGCAGTCCCCAGGACAGGGTCGGGCCCCTCCACTTT,CASSPQDRVGPLHF
TRBJ1-1,TRBV19,-,-,TGTGCCAGTAGAGAGGGACAAGTGAACACTGAAGCTTTCTTT,CASREGQVNTEAFF
TRBJ1-6,TRBV28,-,-,TGTGCCAGCAGTTTCGCCTGGAATTCACCCCTCCACTTT,CASSFAWNSPLHF
TRBJ2-5,TRBV11-2,-,-,TGTGCCAGCAGCTTCACGGGGTTCCAAGAGACCCAGTACTTC,CASSFTGFQETQYF
TRBJ1-1,TRBV19,TRBD1,-,TGTGCCAGTAGTATCACAGGGGGTTTGGCTGAAGCTTTCTTT,CASSITGGLAEAFF
TRBJ2-7,TRBV5-1,-,-,TGCGCCAGCACCTTTGGCTCGGGATCGGGCTACGAGCAGTACTTC,CASTFGSGSGYEQYF
TRBJ2-1,TRBV29-1,TRBD2,-,TGCAGCCTTAGCGGGAGTGGCACCTACAATGAGCAGTTCTTC,CSLSGSGTYNEQFF
TRBJ2-3,TRBV10-1,-,-,TGCGCCAGCAGCGGTAGCGGCACAGATACGCAGTATTTT,CASSGSGTDTQYF
TRBJ2-7,TRBV5-6,-,-,TGTGCCAGCAGCTTCGGACAGCGATACGAGCAGTACTTC,CASSFGQRYEQYF
TRBJ2-7,TRBV7-4,-,-,TGTGCCAGCAGCTTAGCGAGCGGCGGTGCCTACGAGCAGTACTTC,CASSLASGGAYEQYF
TRBJ2-7,TRBV29-1,-,-,TGCAGCGTTGAAGGCACGCGGGACAGATCCTACGAGCAGTACTTC,CSVEGTRDRSYEQYF
TRBJ1-1,TRBV19,TRBD1,-,TGTGCCAGTAGTATCACAGGGGTCGGCACTGAAGCTTTCTTT,CASSITGVGTEAFF
TRBJ2-7,TRBV7-9,-,-,TGTGCCAGCAGCTCAATAAGTGGGTGGGGCTCCTACGAGCAGTACTTC,CASSSISGWGSYEQYF
TRBJ2-7,TRBV28,TRBD2,many,TGTGCCAGCAGTCCTAGCGGGATGAGCCCCTACGAGCAGTACTTC,CASSPSGMSPYEQYF
TRBJ2-7,TRBV6-5,-,-,TGTGCCAGCAGTTACTCGGCGGAGAGCTCCTACGAGCAGTACTTC,CASSYSAESSYEQYF
TRBJ2-7,TRBV18,TRBD2,-,TGTGCCAGCTCACCCCTAGCGGGAAGTTCCTACGAGCAGTACTTC,CASSPLAGSSYEQYF
TRBJ1-1,TRBV18,-,once,TGTGCCAGCTCACCACCCCGGGGGGGTCGGGAAGGGACTGAAGCTTTCTTT,CASSPPRGGREGTEAFF
TRBJ2-5,TRBV7-8,TRBD1,-,TGTGCCAGCAGCCTACTCGGACAGGCAATCCAAGAGACCCAGTACTTC,CASSLLGQAIQETQYF
TRBJ2-7,TRBV27,-,-,TGTGCCAGCAGCACTACTAATGGCGAGCAGTACTTC,CASSTTNGEQYF
TRBJ2-1,TRBV2,-,-,TGTGCCAGCAGTGAACTGGTTTCCCAGCGGAGGGGGTGGTACAATGAGCAGTTCTTC,CASSELVSQRRGWYNEQFF